Shown below are 15 T cell receptor beta chains from a single sample sequenced in a study of cytotoxic CD8 clonotypes in ibrutinib-treated CLL (dated by TCRdb to 2020 to 2022). The library was built by means of the immunoSEQ multiplex PCR assay. The table was pulled from immuneACCESS by TCRdb, which kept in-frame rearrangements only. Such tables lose some clones; where checked, under half of the loss comes from unresolved V genes, and the rest has no known cause. In all, the sample holds 150,000 or so clones, and about 88% of those were seen once. The ten largest clones take up 3% to 3.5% of the sample. The time point label corresponds to: progressive disease on ibrutinib. The sample was PBMCs, taken at disease progression, from a patient treated with ibrutinib. The receptors shown here come from a human donor with chronic lymphocytic leukemia.

The chain carries TRBV19 and TRBJ1-5, with D possibly being TRBD1 (6 bases). The length of the CDR3 is 14 residues. CDR1 is LNHDA, CDR2 SQIVND, per germline (reference sequence). V was shortened by 1 base and J by 2 bases, with 6 bases between the two germline ends. CDR3 nucleotides: TGTGCCAGTAGTATAGCAGGGGGCAATCAGCCCCAGCATTTT. Encoded protein: CASSIAGGNQPQHF.

The genes are TRBV12-5 and TRBJ2-3, with no clear D. The CDR3 is made up of 14 amino acids. Trimming removed 6 bases at V and 4 bases at J, with 14 bases between. Germline CDR1 reads LGHNT; CDR2 reads FRNRAP. The CDR3 is CASGPNDGSDTQYF. The CDR3 DNA reads as TGTGCTAGTGGCCCGAACGACGGATCAGATACGCAGTATTTT.

The chain has TRBV9 and TRBJ1-2; D not resolved. The CDR3 is made up of 15 amino acids. The V gene's germline CDR1 is SGDLS and CDR2 YYNGEE. Trimming stripped 3 bases from V and 5 bases from J, with 17 bases between. The CDR3 is CASSDNQERNYGYTF. The CDR3 nucleotides are TGTGCCAGCAGCGACAACCAGGAGAGGAATTATGGCTACACCTTC.

This clone has a handful of counts. The chain recombines TRBV28 with TRBJ1-1; no reliable D call. V dropped 3 bases and J dropped 1 base, with 6 bases sitting between them. The length of the CDR3 is 13 residues. Looked up from germline, CDR1 is MDHEN and CDR2 is SYDVKM. CDR3 DNA: TGTGCCAGCAGTTTCCAACCGAACACTGAAGCTTTCTTT. It is translated as CASSFQPNTEAFF.

This sequence joins TRBV30 and TRBJ2-7, with 7 positions matching TRBD1. Germline V CDR1 and CDR2: GTSNPN, SVGIG (reference sequence). The CDR3 is 15 residues long. V lost 1 base and J lost 4; bases outside the gene matches: 10. This CDR3 reads CAWSDTGATSYEQYF. The CDR3 region has the DNA TGTGCCTGGAGTGACACAGGGGCGACTTCGTACGAGCAGTACTTC.

The gene calls are TRBV18 and TRBJ2-5; 8 bases agree with TRBD2. The J segment lost 3 bases and the V segment lost 4 bases, leaving 16 bases of the junction unmatched. The CDR3 runs to 18 residues. Germline CDR1 and CDR2: KGHSH and LQKENI. CDR3 protein: CASSLRAKSSGSEETQYF. The CDR3 DNA sequence: TGTGCCAGCTCACTCCGGGCGAAGTCGAGCGGGAGTGAAGAGACCCAGTACTTC.

The genes are TRBV30 and TRBJ2-1; 7 bases align to TRBD2. Germline CDR1 GTSNPN, CDR2 SVGIG (reference sequence). The CDR3 contains 13 residues. V was pared by 5 bases and J by 2 bases, with 3 bases of the junction left unmatched. CDR3 in DNA: TGTGCCTGGGGACTAGGGACCTACAATGAGCAGTTCTTC. Its protein is CAWGLGTYNEQFF.

V and J are TRBV11-2 and TRBJ2-7, with a possible D match to TRBD1 (6 bases). V was trimmed by 3 bases and J by 6 bases, leaving 21 bases between them. The germline V gene encodes CDR1 SGHAT and CDR2 FQNNGV. CDR3 length: 16 residues. CDR3 sequence: CASSLSRDKRWSEQYF. CDR3 in DNA: TGTGCCAGCAGCTTGTCCCGGGACAAACGTTGGAGCGAGCAGTACTTC.

This clone has a handful of counts. V and J are TRBV30 and TRBJ1-2, with D perhaps matching TRBD1 (5 bases). The V gene lost 2 bases and the J gene lost 2 bases, with 15 bases spanning the gap. The CDR3 consists of 15 residues. Germline V gene sequence: CDR1 GTSNPN, CDR2 SVGIG (reference sequence). CDR3 region: CAWSLTGALNYGYTF. Written as DNA, the CDR3 is TGTGCCTGGAGTCTTACAGGTGCCCTGAACTATGGCTACACCTTC.

The genes are TRBV2 and TRBJ1-1; perhaps TRBD1 as D (5 bases). The CDR3 has 16 amino acids. Trimming stripped 0 bases from V and 2 bases from J, with 13 bases between. Germline V gene sequence: CDR1 SNHLY, CDR2 FYNNEI. The DNA for the CDR3 is TGTGCCAGCAGTGAAGCGGGGTTAGGGGACAACACTGAAGCTTTCTTT. Translation: CASSEAGLGDNTEAFF.

This chain joins TRBV7-2 and TRBJ2-1; 8 bases map to TRBD2. The CDR3 loop spans 15 amino acids. In germline, CDR1 is SGHTA, CDR2 FQGNSA. The V and J ends lost 2 bases and 8 bases, in that order; junction bases with no gene match: 8. CDR3 sequence (DNA): TGTGCCAGCAGCTTACAAGCGGGAGAGCCTTATGAGCAGTTCTTC. Translation gives CASSLQAGEPYEQFF. The variable domain in full, completed from reference TRBV7-2 and TRBJ2-1, reads GAGVSQSPSNKVTEKGKDVELRCDPISGHTALYWYRQSLGQGLEFLIYFQGNSAPDKSGLPSDRFSAERTGGSVSTLTIQRTQQEDSAVYLCASSLQAGEPYEQFFGPGTRLTVL.

The gene calls are TRBV6-6 and TRBJ2-3, with D possibly being TRBD1 (6 bases). The CDR3 is 16 amino acids. Trimming pared 5 bases from V and 0 bases from J, leaving 15 bases between. Germline-derived CDR1 and CDR2 are MNHNY and SVGAGI (reference sequence). The CDR3 coding sequence is TGTGCCAGCAGTCGCTCCTTTGGGGGCAGCACAGATACGCAGTATTTT. As protein: CASSRSFGGSTDTQYF.

J is TRBJ2-1 and V is TRBV7-9; D call uncertain. Germline V gene sequence: CDR1 SEHNR, CDR2 FQNEAQ (reference sequence). The CDR3 has 15 amino acids. Trimming took 6 bases from V and 0 from J, leaving 12 bases between them. The DNA for the CDR3 is TGTGCCAGCAGGCCTGGGGTTAGCTCCTACAATGAGCAGTTCTTC. This sequence encodes CASRPGVSSYNEQFF.

This clone was seen more than once but under ten times. The rearrangement joins TRBV7-9 to TRBJ2-5; the match to TRBD2 covers 7 bases. V was clipped by 2 bases and J by 4 bases; unmatched bases: 13. Germline CDR1 and CDR2: SEHNR and FQNEAQ (reference sequence). The CDR3 sequence is 17 residues long. CDR3 loop: CASSLLWRREVGETQYF. DNA for the CDR3: TGTGCCAGCAGCTTATTGTGGAGACGGGAGGTAGGAGAGACCCAGTACTTC.

The V gene is TRBV28, the J gene TRBJ1-4, with D possibly matching TRBD1 (5 bases). Germline V CDR1 and CDR2: MDHEN, SYDVKM. Trimming shortened V by 5 bases and J by 0 bases, and 16 bases separated the two germline ends. The CDR3 is made up of 17 amino acids. CDR3 sequence: CASSLPKDSATNEKLFF. CDR3 in DNA: TGTGCCAGCAGTCTACCCAAAGACAGTGCAACTAATGAAAAACTGTTTTTT.